This TCR beta chain was sequenced in a study of T cells in Graves' hyperthyroidism and ophthalmopathy. The germline V gene has CDR1 LGHDT and CDR2 YNNKEL (reference sequence). The CDR3 is 15 residues long. V dropped 5 bases and J dropped 8 bases, with 21 bases sitting between them. Subjects with ophthalmopathy showed a Clinical Activity Score no lower than 3, a NOSPECS grade no lower than 4, and a duration shorter than 3 months. The study excluded patients with uncontrolled infection, other autoimmune disease, pregnancy or lactation. Diagnoses rested on clinical symptoms, serum thyroxine and TRAb, thyroid ultrasound and orbital computed tomography. 10 ml of fresh peripheral blood supplied the PBMCs. Researchers took RNA transcripts and amplified the TCR beta CDR3 regions from them. An initial round of RT-PCR targeting the TCR CDR3 relied on the HTBI primer set. TCRdb reprocessed the multiplex PCR reads via MiXCR and lists one record per CDR3 protein. The sample lists 300,000 to 400,000 distinct CDR3 sequences, roughly 18% occurring once.

A word on this clonotype: A clone one base away is much larger, so this may be a read error.

Sequencing was carried out using blood. The receptor was derived from a man younger than 35 with Graves' ophthalmopathy. This rearrangement joins TRBV3-1 to TRBJ1-2; D gene unclear. The CDR3 loop reads CASSSPGGRWGGYTF. The CDR3 DNA reads as TGTGCCAGCAGCTCCCCCGGCGGCAGGTGGGGAGGCTACACCTTC.